This TCR beta chain emerged from a study of identical twins (dated by TCRdb to the mid-2010s). Study-wide context: To test whether fetal clonotypes persist, the study used deep sequencing on TCR alpha and beta repertoires from monozygotic twins, unrelated adults of various ages, and cord blood. Replicate twin experiments were performed at different times using different library preparation protocols to rule out contamination.

The CDR3 spans 13 residues, from the cysteine through the phenylalanine. Of the read, only the CDR3 DNA is kept; its 39 bases are in frame from base 1. From a lookup of the germline V gene (reference sequence), CDR1 and CDR2 are SEHNR and FQNEAQ. Relative to germline, V is 7 bases shorter and J is 6 bases shorter, with 15 bases between their ends. General study outcomes and caveats: Out-of-frame TCR alpha sequences shared between twins showed an excess of low generation-probability sequences compared with coincidental sharing between unrelated individuals. In beta out-of-frame sequences, excess twin sharing was weaker, because having fewer shared sequences lowered the signal-to-noise ratio. Out-of-frame TCR alpha sharing in monozygotic twins was systematically underestimated by recombination models, whereas sharing between unrelated individuals was in agreement with the recombination models. Fewer insertions were carried by abundant cord blood beta clonotypes, a similar but weaker trend appeared in young adult naive repertoires, and no such trend appeared in memory repertoires. Invariant T cells such as MAIT and iNKT could partly confound zero-insertion analyses, though diverse VJ usage argued against this for most clonotypes. Conclusions relied on cross-sectional statistical analysis, since the same donors could not be followed over many years.

Every donor was a healthy Caucasian. Three pairs of female monozygotic twins, all aged about 18 to 30 years, were included in the twin cohort. Peripheral blood mononuclear cells were the source from which RNA for the TCR libraries was isolated. There are a few counts of this clonotype. Its antigen has not been determined. Base-call qualities are not available, and no considerably larger clone is one nucleotide away. Library generation was performed with 5' RACE. The sample was run on an Illumina HiSeq 2000. Template switching added a universal primer binding site, and the final cDNA carried a unique molecular identifier that allowed TCR cDNA molecules to be counted accurately. Specific primers in the conserved constant-segment region were used to synthesize first-strand cDNA for TCR alpha and beta chains. To control for contamination, each cDNA library was double barcoded with a SMART-Mk sample barcode plus Illumina barcodes. TruSeq adapter sequences, together with Illumina sample barcodes, were added in two successive PCR steps. The Illumina HiSeq platform was used with custom primers to sequence TCR alpha and beta cDNA libraries. The original pipeline was this. MiGEC was used to process raw reads and extract unique molecular identifiers, and MiXCR was used to find CDR3 positions. Recombination models were inferred per individual with the repgenHMM and IGoR tools using an EM algorithm. The tcR package in R was used for shared clonotype analysis, with sharing normalized by the product of cloneset sizes. To study raw recombination without the effects of thymic and clonal selection, out-of-frame nonproductive sequences were analyzed. TCRdb's own reprocessing of the public reads used fastp at Q25 and MiXCR and kept productive beta chains. Rows merge per CDR3 protein into single entries with the most common DNA and genes. It is TCRdb's table, rather than the study itself, that gives the V and J calls and clone size. The sample table contains about 900,000 distinct CDR3 sequences; only one count was recorded for roughly an eighth of them. The ten largest clones capture about 1.5% of the sample.

These data also featured in a second study, about yellow fever vaccine responses in identical twins. Taken from the second paper: The T cell response to vaccination in identical twins was reported by the authors to appear partly convergent and partly personalized. In identical twins, the study followed T cell clones that responded to the vaccine with precision.

The origin of this receptor is a woman aged 18-29 years in good health. The source material was PBMCs. The chain employs TRBV7-9 and TRBJ1-2; a tentative D match to TRBD1 spans 6 bases. The CDR3 is CASTPRGANGYTF. The nucleotide sequence reads TGTGCCAGCACCCCGCGGGGGGCGAATGGCTACACCTTC. This CDR3, with the reference TRBV7-9 and TRBJ1-2 proteins standing in past its ends, gives the full variable domain DTGVSQNPRHKITKRGQNVTFRCDPISEHNRLYWYRQTLGQGPEFLTYFQNEAQLEKSRLLSDRFSAERPKGSFSTLEIQRTEQGDSAMYLCASTPRGANGYTFGSGTRLTVV.